This TCR beta chain was sequenced during a study of regulatory T cells in long-lasting Graves disease. Findings and caveats of the study: TRBV28, TRBJ1-2 and TRBJ2-5 emerged as the favored segments in persistent disease.

This sample's time point: newly diagnosed GD, antithyroid drugs for less than 3 months. Construction of the TCR library relied on RNA isolated from PBMCs. This clonotype was detected many times. As yet, its antigen is unknown. Looked up from germline, CDR1 is DFQATT and CDR2 is SNEGSKA (reference sequence). CDR3 size: 13 residues. The V segment lost 5 bases and the J segment 0 bases; nucleotides outside the gene matches: 1. Sequencing libraries for TCR beta were prepared with iRepertoire HTBI primers and Arm-PCR of CDR3 regions. TCRdb reanalysed the multiplex PCR reads using MiXCR and keeps one entry per CDR3 protein. Among around 250,000 distinct CDR3 sequences listed, about 19% were seen once.

This chain joins TRBV20-1 and TRBJ2-3; TRBD1 matches 8 bases. The source was peripheral blood mononuclear cells (PBMCs), collected at new diagnosis, from a patient treated with antithyroid drugs. This receptor was obtained from a female donor with Graves disease. The CDR3 region has the DNA TGCAGTGCTGGGGACAGGAGCACAGATACGCAGTATTTT. This translates into CSAGDRSTDTQYF.